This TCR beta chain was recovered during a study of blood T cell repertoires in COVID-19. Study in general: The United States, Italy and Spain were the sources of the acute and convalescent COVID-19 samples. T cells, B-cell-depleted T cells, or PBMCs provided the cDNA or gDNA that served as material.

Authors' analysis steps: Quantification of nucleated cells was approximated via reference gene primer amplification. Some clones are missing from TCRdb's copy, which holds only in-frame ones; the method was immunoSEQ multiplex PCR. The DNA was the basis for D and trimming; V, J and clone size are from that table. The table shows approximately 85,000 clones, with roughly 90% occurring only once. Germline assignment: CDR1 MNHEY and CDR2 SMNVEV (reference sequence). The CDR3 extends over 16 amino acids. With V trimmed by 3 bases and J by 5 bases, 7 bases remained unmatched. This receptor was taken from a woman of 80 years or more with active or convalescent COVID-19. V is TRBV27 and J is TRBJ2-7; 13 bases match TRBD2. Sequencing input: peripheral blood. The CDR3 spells CASSLTSGRRRHEQYF. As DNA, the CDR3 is TGTGCCAGCAGTTTGACTAGCGGGAGGAGGCGACACGAGCAGTACTTC.